What follows is one T cell receptor beta chain and its context. A much larger clone lies one base from this, so it may be a read error. The data originate from a study of T cells in Graves' hyperthyroidism and ophthalmopathy. CDR3 length: 13 amino acids. Germline V CDR1 and CDR2: MNHEY, SVGAGI. Investigators excluded patients with uncontrolled infection, other autoimmune disease, pregnancy or lactation. From RNA transcripts, TCR beta CDR3 regions were amplified. TCR CDR3 underwent first-round RT-PCR with the HTBI primer set. TCRdb reanalysed the multiplex PCR reads using MiXCR and keeps one entry per CDR3 protein. The sample includes roughly 710,000 distinct CDR3 sequences, approximately 40% of them seen just once.

The genes are TRBV6-5 and TRBJ1-5; D unclear. This TCR was recovered from a woman between 40 and 55 years old with Graves' hyperthyroidism. The sequencing sample was made of blood. CDR3 bases: TGTGCCAGCGGTTATGGCAGAGATCAGCCCCAGCATTTT. Protein product: CASGYGRDQPQHF.